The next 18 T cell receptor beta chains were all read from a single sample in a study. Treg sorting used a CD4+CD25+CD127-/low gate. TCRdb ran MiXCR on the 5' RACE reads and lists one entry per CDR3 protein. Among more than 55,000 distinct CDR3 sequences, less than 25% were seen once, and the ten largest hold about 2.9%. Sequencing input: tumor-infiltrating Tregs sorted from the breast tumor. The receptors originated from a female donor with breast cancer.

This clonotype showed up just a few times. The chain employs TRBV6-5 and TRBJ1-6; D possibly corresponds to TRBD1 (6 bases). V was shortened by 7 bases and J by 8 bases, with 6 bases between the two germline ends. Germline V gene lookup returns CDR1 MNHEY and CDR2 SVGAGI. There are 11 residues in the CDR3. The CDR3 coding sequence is TGTGCCAGCAAGGGGGATTCACCCCTCCACTTT. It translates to CASKGDSPLHF.

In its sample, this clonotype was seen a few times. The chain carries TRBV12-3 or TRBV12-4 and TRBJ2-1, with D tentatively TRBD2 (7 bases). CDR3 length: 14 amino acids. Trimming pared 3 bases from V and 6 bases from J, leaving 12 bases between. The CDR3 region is CASSFRGAGNEQFF. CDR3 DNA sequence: TGTGCCAGCAGTTTTCGGGGGGCTGGCAATGAGCAGTTCTTC.

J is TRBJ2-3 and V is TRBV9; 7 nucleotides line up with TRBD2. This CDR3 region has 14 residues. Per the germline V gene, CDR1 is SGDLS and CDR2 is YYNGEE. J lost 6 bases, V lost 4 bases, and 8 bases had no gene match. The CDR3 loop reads CASSTRTRKDTQYF. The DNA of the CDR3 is TGTGCCAGCAGCACCCGGACTAGAAAGGATACGCAGTATTTT.

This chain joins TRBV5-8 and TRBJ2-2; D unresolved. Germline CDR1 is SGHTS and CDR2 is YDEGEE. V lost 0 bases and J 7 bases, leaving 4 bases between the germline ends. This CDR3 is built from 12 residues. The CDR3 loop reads CASSLGYGELFF. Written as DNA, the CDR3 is TGTGCCAGCAGCTTGGGATACGGGGAGCTGTTTTTT.

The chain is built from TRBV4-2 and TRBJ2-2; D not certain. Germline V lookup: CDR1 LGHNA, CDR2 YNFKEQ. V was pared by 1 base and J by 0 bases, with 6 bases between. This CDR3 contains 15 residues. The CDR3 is CASSQVEANTGELFF. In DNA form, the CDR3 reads TGTGCCAGCAGCCAAGTGGAAGCGAACACCGGGGAGCTGTTTTTT.

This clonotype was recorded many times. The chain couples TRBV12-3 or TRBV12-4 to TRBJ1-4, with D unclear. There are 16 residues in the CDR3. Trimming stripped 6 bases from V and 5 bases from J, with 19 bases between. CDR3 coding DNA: TGTGCCAGCAGCATTTTCACCGGGAGTCCAAATGAAAAACTGTTTTTT. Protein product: CASSIFTGSPNEKLFF.

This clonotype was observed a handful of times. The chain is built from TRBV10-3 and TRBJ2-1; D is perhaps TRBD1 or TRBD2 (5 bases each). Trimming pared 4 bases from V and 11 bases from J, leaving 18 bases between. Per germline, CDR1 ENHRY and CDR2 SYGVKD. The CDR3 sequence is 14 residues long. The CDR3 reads CAISGHGTAEKQFF. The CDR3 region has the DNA TGTGCCATCAGTGGCCATGGGACGGCGGAAAAGCAGTTCTTC.

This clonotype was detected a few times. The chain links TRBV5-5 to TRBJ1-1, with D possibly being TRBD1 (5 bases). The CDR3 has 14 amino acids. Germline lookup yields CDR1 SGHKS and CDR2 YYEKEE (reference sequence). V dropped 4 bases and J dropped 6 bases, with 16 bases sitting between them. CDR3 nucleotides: TGTGCCAGCAGCCGCCAGACAGACCTATCTGAAGCTTTCTTT. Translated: CASSRQTDLSEAFF.

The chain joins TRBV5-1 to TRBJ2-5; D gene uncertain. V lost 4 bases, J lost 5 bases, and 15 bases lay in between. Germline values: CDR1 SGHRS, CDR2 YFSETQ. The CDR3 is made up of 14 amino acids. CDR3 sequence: CASSPDTGEETQYF. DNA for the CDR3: TGCGCCAGCAGCCCAGACACGGGCGAGGAGACCCAGTACTTC.

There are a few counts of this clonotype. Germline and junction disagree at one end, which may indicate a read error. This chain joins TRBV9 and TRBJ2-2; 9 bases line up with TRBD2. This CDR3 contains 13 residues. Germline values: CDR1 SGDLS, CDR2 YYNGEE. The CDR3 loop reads CASSGSHTGELFF. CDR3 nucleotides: TGTGCCAGTAGCGGGAGTCACACCGGGGAGCTGTTTTTT.

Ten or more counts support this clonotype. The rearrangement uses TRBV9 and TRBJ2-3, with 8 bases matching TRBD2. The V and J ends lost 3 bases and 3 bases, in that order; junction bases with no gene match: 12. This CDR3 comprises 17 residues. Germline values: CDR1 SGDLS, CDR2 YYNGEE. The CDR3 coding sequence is TGTGCCAGCAGCGGGAGGGGTAGCGGGATGAAGACAGATACGCAGTATTTT. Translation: CASSGRGSGMKTDTQYF.

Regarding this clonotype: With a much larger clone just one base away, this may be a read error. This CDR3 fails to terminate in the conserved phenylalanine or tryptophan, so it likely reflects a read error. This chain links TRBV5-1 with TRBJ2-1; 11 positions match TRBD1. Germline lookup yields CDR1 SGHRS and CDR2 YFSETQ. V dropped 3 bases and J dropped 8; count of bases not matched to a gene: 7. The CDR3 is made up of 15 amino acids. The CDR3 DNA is TGCGCCAGCAGCTCCGGACAGGGGGCGTTCGATGAGCAGTTCTCC. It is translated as CASSSGQGAFDEQFS.

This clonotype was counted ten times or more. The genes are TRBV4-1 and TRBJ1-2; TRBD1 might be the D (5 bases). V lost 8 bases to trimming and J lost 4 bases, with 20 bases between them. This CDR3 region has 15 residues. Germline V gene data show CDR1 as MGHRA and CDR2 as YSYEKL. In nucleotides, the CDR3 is TGCGCCAGCGCCGAGGGGAGAGGGGCGGTCTATGGCTACACCTTC. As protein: CASAEGRGAVYGYTF.

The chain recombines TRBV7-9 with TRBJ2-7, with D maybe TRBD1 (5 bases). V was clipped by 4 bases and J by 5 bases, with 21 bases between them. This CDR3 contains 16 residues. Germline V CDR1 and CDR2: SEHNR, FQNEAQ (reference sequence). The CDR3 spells CASSSAKTVKYDEQYF. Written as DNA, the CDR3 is TGTGCCAGCAGCTCAGCCAAGACAGTAAAATACGACGAGCAGTACTTC.

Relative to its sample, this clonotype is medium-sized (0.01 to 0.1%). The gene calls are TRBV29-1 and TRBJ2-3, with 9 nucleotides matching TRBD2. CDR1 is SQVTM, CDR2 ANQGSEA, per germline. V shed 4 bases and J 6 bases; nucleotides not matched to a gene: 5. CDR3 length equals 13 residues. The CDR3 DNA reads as TGCAGCGTTGGAAGCGGGAGGTTGGATACGCAGTATTTT. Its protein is CSVGSGRLDTQYF.

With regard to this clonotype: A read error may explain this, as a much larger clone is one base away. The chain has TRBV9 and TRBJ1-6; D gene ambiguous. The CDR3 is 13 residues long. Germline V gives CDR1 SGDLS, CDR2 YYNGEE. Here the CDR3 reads CANSADGDSPLHF. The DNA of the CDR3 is TGTGCCAACAGCGCCGACGGGGATTCACCCCTCCACTTT.

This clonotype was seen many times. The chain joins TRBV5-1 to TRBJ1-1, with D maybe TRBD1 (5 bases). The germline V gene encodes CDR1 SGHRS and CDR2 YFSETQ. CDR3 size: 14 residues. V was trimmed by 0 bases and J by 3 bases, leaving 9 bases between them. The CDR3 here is CASSLGRADTEAFF. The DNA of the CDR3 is TGCGCCAGCAGCTTGGGCAGGGCGGACACTGAAGCTTTCTTT. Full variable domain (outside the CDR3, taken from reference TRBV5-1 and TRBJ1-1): KAGVTQTPRYLIKTRGQQVTLSCSPISGHRSVSWYQQTPGQGLQFLFEYFSETQRNKGNFPGRFSGRQFSNSRSEMNVSTLELGDSALYLCASSLGRADTEAFFGQGTRLTVV.

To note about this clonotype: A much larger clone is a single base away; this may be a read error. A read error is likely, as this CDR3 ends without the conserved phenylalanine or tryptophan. The CDR3 spells CASSPRTSGRASYNEQFL. CDR3 sequence (DNA): TGTGCCAGCTCACCTCGTACTAGCGGGAGGGCCTCCTACAATGAGCAGTTCCTC. The chain is built from TRBV18 and TRBJ2-1; 13 bases map to TRBD2. The CDR3 runs 18 residues. Trimming cost V 3 bases and J 0 bases; bases outside gene matches: 5. The germline V gene has CDR1 KGHSH and CDR2 LQKENI.